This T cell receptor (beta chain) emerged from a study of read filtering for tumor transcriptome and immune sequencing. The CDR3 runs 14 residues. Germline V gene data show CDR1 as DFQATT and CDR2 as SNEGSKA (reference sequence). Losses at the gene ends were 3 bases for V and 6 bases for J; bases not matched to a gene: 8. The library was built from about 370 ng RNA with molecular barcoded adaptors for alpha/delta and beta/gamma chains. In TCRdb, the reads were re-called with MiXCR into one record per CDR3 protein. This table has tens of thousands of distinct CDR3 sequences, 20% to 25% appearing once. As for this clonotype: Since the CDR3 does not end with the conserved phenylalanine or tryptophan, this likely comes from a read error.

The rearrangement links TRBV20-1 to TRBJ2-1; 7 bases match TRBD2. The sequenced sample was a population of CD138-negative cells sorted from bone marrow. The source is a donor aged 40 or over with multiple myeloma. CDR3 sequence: CSARGEGPGNEQFL. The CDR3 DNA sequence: TGCAGTGCTAGGGGGGAGGGCCCGGGCAATGAGCAGTTCCTC.